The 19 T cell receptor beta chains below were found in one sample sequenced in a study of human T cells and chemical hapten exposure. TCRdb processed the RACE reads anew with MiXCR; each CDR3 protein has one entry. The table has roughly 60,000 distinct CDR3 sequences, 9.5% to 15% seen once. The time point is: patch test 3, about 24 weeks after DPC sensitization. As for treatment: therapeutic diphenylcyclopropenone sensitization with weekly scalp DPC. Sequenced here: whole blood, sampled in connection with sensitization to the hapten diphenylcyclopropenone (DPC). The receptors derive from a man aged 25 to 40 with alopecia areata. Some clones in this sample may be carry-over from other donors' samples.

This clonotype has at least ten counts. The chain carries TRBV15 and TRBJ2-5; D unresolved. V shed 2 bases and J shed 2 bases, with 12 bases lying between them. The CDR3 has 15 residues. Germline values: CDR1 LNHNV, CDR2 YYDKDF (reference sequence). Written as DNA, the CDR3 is TGTGCCACCAGCAGAAGACCTACAGTTCAAGAGACCCAGTACTTC. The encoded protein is CATSRRPTVQETQYF.

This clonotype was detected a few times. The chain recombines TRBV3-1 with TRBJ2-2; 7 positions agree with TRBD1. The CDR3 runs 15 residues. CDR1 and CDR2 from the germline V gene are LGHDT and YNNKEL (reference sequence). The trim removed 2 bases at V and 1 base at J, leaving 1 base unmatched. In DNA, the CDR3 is TGTGCCAGCAGCCAATGGGACAGGAACACCGGGGAGCTGTTTTTT. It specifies CASSQWDRNTGELFF.

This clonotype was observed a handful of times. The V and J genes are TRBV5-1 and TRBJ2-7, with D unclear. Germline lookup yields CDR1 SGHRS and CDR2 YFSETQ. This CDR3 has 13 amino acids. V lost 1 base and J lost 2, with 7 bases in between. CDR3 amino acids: CASSLWQTYEQYF. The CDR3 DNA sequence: TGCGCCAGCAGCTTGTGGCAGACCTACGAGCAGTACTTC.

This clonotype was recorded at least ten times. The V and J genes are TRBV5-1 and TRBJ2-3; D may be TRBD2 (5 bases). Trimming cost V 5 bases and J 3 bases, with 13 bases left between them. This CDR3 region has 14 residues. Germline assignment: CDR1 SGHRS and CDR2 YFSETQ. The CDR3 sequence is CASRRAELTDTQYF. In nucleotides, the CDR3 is TGCGCCAGCAGGAGGGCAGAATTAACAGATACGCAGTATTTT.

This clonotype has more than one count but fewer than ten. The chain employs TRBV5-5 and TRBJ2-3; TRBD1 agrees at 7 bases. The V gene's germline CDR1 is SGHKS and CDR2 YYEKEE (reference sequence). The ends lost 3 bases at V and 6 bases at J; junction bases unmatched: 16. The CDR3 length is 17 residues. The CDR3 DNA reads TGTGCCAGCAGCTCAAAACGGGACAGAGCCGTGGGGGATACGCAGTATTTT. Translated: CASSSKRDRAVGDTQYF.

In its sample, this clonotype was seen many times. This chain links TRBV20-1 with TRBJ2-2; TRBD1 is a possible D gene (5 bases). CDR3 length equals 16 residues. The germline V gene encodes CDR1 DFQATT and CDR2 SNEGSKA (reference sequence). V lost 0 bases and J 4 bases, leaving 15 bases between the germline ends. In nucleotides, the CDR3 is TGCAGTGCTAGAGAGGTCACAGGCGGTGGCACCGGGGAGCTGTTTTTT. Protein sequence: CSAREVTGGGTGELFF.

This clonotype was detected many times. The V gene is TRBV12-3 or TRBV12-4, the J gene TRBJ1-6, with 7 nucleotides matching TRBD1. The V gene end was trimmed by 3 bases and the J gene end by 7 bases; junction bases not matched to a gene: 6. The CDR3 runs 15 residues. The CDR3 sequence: CASSFYKGANSPLHF. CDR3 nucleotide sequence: TGTGCCAGCAGTTTTTATAAGGGGGCGAATTCACCCCTCCACTTT.

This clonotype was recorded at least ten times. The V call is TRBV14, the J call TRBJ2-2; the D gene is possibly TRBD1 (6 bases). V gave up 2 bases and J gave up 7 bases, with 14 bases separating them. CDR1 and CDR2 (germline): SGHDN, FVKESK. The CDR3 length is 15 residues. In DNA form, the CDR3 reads TGTGCCAGCAGCCAACAAGGGGGAATCGGCGGGGAGCTGTTTTTT. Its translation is CASSQQGGIGGELFF.

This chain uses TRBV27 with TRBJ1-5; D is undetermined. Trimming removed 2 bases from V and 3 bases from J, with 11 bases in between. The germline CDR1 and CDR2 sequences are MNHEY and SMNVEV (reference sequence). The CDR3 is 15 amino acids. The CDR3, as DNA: TGTGCCAGCAGTTTACACCATAACCCCAATCAGCCCCAGCATTTT. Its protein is CASSLHHNPNQPQHF.

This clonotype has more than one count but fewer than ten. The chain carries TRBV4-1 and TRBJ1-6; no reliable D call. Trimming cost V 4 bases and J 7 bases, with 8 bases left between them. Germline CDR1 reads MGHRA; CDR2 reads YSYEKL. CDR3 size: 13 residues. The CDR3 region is CASSLEGNSPLHF. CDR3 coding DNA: TGCGCCAGCAGCCTCGAAGGAAATTCACCCCTCCACTTT.

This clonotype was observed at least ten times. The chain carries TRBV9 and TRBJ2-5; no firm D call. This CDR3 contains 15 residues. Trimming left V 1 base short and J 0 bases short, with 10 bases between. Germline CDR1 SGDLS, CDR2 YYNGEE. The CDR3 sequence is CASSVSGPNQETQYF. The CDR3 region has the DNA TGTGCCAGCAGCGTAAGTGGGCCGAACCAAGAGACCCAGTACTTC. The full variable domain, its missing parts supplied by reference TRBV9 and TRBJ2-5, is DSGVTQTPKHLITATGQRVTLRCSPRSGDLSVYWYQQSLDQGLQFLIQYYNGEERAKGNILERFSAQQFPDLHSELNLSSLELGDSALYFCASSVSGPNQETQYFGPGTRLLVL.

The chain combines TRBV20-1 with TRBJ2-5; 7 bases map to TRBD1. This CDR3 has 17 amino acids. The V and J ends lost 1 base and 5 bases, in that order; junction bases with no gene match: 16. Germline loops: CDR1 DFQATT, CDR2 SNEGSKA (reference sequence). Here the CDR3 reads CSARGVITGESKETQYF. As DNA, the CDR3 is TGCAGTGCTAGAGGCGTAATAACAGGGGAATCTAAGGAGACCCAGTACTTC.

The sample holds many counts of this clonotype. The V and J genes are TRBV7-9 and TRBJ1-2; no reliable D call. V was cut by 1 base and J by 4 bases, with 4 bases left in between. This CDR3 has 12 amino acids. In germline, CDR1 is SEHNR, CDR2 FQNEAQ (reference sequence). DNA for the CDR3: TGTGCCAGCAGCTTAGAAGGCTATGGCTACACCTTC. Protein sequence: CASSLEGYGYTF.

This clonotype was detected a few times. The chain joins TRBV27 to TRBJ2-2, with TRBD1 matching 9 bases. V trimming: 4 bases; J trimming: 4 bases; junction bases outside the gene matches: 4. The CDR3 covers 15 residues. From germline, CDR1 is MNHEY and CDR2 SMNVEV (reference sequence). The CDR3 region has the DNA TGTGCCAGCAGTTACAGGGGGCGTAGCACCGGGGAGCTGTTTTTT. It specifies CASSYRGRSTGELFF.

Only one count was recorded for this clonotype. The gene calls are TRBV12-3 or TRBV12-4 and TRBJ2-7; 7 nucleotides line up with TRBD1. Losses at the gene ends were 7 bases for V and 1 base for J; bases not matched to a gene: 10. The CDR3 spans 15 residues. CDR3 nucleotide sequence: TGTGCCAGCACCCTATCGACAGGGATTTCCTACGAGCAGTACTTC. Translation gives CASTLSTGISYEQYF.

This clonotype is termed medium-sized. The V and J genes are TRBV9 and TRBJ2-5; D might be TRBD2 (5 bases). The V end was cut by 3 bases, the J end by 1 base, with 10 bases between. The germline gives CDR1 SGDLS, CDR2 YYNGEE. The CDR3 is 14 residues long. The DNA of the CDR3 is TGTGCCAGCAGCGGTAGCGTGTCCCAAGAGACCCAGTACTTC. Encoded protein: CASSGSVSQETQYF.

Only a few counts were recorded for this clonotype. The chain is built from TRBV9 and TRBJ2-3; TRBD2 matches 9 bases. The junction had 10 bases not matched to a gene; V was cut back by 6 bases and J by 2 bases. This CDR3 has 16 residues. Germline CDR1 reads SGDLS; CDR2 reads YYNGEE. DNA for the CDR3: TGTGCCAGCACCCAACGGGCGGGGGGGCCCACAGATACGCAGTATTTT. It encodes CASTQRAGGPTDTQYF.

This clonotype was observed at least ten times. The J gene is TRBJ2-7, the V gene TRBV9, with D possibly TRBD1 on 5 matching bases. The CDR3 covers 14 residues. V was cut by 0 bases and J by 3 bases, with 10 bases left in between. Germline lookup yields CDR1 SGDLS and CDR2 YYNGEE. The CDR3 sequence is CASSVGGSYYEQYF. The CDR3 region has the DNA TGTGCCAGCAGCGTAGGGGGCTCCTACTACGAGCAGTACTTC.

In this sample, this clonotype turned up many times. The CDR3 region is CASSRQGAESGYTF. The CDR3 nucleotides read TGTGCCAGCAGTCGACAGGGGGCTGAATCGGGCTACACCTTC. This sequence joins TRBV12-3 or TRBV12-4 and TRBJ1-2, with TRBD1 matching 10 bases. The CDR3 length is 14 residues. Losses at the gene ends were 5 bases for V and 8 bases for J; bases not matched to a gene: 8.